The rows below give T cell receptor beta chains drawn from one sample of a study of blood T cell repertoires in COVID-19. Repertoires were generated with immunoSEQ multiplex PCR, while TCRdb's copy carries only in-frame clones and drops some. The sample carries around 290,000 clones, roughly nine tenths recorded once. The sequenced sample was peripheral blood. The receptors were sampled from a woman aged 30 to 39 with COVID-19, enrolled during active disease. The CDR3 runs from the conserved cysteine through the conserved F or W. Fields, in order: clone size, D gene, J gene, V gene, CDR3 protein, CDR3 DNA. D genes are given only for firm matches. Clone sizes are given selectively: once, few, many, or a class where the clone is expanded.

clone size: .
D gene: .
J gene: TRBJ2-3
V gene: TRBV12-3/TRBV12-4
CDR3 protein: CASRNRDDTQYF
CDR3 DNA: TGTGCCAGCAGAAACAGGGATGATACGCAGTATTTT

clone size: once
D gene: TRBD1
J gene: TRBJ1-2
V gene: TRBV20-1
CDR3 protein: CSASLEQGAPSSGGYTF
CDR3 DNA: TGCAGTGCTAGTTTAGAACAGGGGGCTCCCAGCTCAGGCGGCTACACCTTC

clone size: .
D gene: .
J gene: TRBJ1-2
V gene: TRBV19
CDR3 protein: CASSPIGRENYGYTF
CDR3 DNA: TGTGCCAGTAGTCCCATAGGAAGGGAGAACTATGGCTACACCTTC

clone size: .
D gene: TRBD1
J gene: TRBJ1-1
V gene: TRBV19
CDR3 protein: CASRDQGATEAFF
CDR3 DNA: TGTGCCAGTAGAGACCAGGGGGCCACTGAAGCTTTCTTT

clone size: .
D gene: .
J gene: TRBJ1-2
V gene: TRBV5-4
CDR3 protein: CASSQRQRGGPRGYTF
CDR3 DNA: TGTGCCAGCAGCCAACGACAGAGGGGGGGACCGCGTGGCTACACCTTC

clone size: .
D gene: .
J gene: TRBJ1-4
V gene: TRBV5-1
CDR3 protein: CASSWSGGEKLFF
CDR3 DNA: TGCGCCAGCAGTTGGTCAGGTGGCGAAAAACTGTTTTTT

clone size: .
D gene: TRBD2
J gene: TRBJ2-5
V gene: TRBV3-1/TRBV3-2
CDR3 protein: CASSHSGRETQYF
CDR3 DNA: TGTGCCAGCAGCCATAGCGGGAGAGAGACCCAGTACTTC

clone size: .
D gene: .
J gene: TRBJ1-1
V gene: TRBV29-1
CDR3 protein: CSGREDDNTEAFF
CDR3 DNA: TGCAGCGGCAGGGAGGATGACAACACTGAAGCTTTCTTT

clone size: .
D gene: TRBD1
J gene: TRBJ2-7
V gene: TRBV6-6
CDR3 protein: CASSLRTGEGYEQYF
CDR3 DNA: TGTGCCAGCAGTCTTCGGACAGGTGAGGGGTACGAGCAGTACTTC

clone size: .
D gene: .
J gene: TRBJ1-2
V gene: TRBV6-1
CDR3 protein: CASSEGGSRYGYTF
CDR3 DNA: TGTGCCAGCAGTGAAGGAGGGAGCCGGTATGGCTACACCTTC

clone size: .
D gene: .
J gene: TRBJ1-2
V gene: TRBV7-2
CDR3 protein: CASSLGFFGLNGYTF
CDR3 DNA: TGTGCCAGCAGCTTAGGGTTTTTCGGGTTAAATGGCTACACCTTC

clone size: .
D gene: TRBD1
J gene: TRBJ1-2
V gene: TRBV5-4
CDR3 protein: CASSPRGTGNGYTF
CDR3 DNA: TGTGCCAGCAGCCCCCGAGGGACAGGGAACGGCTACACCTTC

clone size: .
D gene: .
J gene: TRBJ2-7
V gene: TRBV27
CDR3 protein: CASSLSNTARLWYEQYF
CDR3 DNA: TGTGCCAGCAGTTTATCCAATACCGCGAGGTTGTGGTACGAGCAGTACTTC

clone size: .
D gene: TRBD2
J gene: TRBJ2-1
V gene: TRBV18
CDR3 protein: CASSRGLAGGNNEQFF
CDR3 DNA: TGTGCCAGCTCCCGTGGACTAGCGGGAGGAAACAATGAGCAGTTCTTC

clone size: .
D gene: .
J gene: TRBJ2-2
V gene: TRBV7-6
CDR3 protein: CASSLARVGELFF
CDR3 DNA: TGTGCCAGCAGCTTAGCTCGGGTCGGGGAGCTGTTTTTT

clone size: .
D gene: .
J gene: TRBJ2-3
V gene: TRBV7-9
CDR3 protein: CASSLELAQYF
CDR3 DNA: TGTGCCAGCAGCTTAGAACTGGCGCAGTATTTT

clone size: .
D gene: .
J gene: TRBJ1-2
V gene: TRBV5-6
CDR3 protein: CASSPGVGANYGYTF
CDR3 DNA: TGTGCCAGCAGCCCAGGGGTGGGGGCTAACTATGGCTACACCTTC

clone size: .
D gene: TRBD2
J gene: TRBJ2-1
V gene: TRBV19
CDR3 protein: CASSMRSAGAWGEQFF
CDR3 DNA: TGTGCCAGTAGTATGAGGTCCGCGGGAGCTTGGGGGGAGCAGTTCTTC

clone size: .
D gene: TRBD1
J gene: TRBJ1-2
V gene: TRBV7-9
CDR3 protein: CASSPGQGAGYTF
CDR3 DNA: TGTGCCAGCAGCCCGGGACAGGGAGCTGGCTACACCTTC

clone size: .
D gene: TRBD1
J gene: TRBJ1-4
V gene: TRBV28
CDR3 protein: CASSSPPGQNNEKLFF
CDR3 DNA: TGTGCCAGCAGTTCTCCACCGGGACAGAATAATGAAAAACTGTTTTTT

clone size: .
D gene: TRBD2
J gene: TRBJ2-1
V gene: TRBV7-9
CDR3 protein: CASSLFGSGRVTQEQFF
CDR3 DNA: TGTGCCAGCAGCTTATTCGGTAGCGGGAGGGTAACGCAAGAGCAGTTCTTC

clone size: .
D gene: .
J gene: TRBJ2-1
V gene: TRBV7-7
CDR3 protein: CASSWDTSSYNEQFF
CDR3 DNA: TGTGCCAGCAGCTGGGACACCAGCTCCTACAATGAGCAGTTCTTC

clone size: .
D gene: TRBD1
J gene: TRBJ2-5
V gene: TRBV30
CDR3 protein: CAWSADRALGETQYF
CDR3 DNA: TGTGCCTGGAGTGCGGACAGGGCTTTAGGAGAGACCCAGTACTTC

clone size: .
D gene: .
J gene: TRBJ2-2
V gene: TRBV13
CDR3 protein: CASSAGTGRTGELFF
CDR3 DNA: TGTGCCAGCAGCGCGGGGACTGGCCGAACCGGGGAGCTGTTTTTT

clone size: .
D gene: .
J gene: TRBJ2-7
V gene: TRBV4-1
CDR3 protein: CASSPTFSGQNEQYF
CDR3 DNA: TGCGCCAGCAGCCCAACGTTTTCGGGTCAGAACGAGCAGTACTTC

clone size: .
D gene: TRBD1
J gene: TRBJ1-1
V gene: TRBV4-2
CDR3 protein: CASSPITGDTEAFF
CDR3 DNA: TGTGCCAGCAGCCCAATTACAGGGGACACTGAAGCTTTCTTT

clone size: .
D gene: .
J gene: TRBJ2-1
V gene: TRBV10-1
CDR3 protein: CASSQAGNNEQFF
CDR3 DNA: TGCGCCAGCAGCCAAGCAGGGAACAATGAGCAGTTCTTC

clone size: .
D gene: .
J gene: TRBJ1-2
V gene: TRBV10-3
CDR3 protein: CAISESSGEAGYTF
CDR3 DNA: TGTGCCATCAGTGAGTCTTCGGGGGAGGCTGGCTACACCTTC

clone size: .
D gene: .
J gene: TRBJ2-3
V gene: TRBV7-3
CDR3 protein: CASSHGDKYTQYF
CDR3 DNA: TGTGCCAGCAGCCATGGGGACAAATATACGCAGTATTTT

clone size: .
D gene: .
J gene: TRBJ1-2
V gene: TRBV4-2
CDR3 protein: CASSQDPIGGPQGYTF
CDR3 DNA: TGTGCCAGCAGCCAAGATCCCATCGGGGGGCCGCAGGGCTACACCTTC

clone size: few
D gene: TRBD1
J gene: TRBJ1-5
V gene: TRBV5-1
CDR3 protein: CASSLGSDRGSQPQHF
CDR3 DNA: TGCGCCAGCAGCTTGGGGTCGGACAGGGGAAGTCAGCCCCAGCATTTT

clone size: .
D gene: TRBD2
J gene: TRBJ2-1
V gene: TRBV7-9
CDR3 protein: CASRPAGTTYNEQFF
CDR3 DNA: TGTGCCAGCAGGCCGGCCGGGACTACCTACAATGAGCAGTTCTTC

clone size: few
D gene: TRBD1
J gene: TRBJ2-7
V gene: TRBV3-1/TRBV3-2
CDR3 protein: CASSSRDRGLYEQYF
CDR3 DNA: TGTGCCAGCAGCTCCCGGGACAGGGGGCTCTACGAGCAGTACTTC

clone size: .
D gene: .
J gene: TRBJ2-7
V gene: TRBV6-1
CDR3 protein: CASSEGGATYEQYF
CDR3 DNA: TGTGCCAGCAGTGAAGGCGGGGCCACCTACGAGCAGTACTTC

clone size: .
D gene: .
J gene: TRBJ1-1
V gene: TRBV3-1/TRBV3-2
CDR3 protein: CASSQDLGQRSEAFF
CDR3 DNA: TGTGCCAGCAGCCAAGATTTAGGACAGAGGAGTGAAGCTTTCTTT

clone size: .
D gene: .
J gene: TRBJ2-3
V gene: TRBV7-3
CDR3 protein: CASSLGTSTDTQYF
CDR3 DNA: TGTGCCAGCAGCTTAGGGACATCCACAGATACGCAGTATTTT